This TCR beta chain was sequenced for a study of blood T cell repertoires in COVID-19. This CDR3 comprises 13 residues. CDR1 and CDR2 from the germline V gene are PRHDT and FYEKMQ (reference sequence). V trimming: 4 bases; J trimming: 8 bases; junction bases outside the gene matches: 6. Clones were sequenced by immunoSEQ multiplex PCR, and TCRdb holds only the in-frame ones, with some missing. The sample holds some 200,000 clones, about 87% seen once. Individuals aged about 18 to 89 years were recruited from 24 US areas. Sequenced sample: PBMCs or T cells enriched from blood (not recorded which). The sequence derives from a woman in her 30s who had recovered from COVID-19. This chain joins TRBV13 and TRBJ1-2, with TRBD1 matching over 8 bases. CDR3 nucleotides: TGTGCCAGCAGCTCAGGGGGCGTAAGGGGCTACACCTTC. Protein: CASSSGGVRGYTF.